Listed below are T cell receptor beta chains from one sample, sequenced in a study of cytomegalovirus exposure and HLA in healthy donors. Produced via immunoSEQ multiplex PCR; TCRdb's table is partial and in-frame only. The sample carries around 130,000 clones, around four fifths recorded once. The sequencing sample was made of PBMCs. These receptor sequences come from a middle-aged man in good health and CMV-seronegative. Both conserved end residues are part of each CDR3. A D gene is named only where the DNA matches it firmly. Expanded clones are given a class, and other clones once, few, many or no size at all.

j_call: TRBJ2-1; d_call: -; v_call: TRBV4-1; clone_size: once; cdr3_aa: CASSHLAEIYNEQFF; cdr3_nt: TGCGCCAGCAGCCATTTAGCGGAGATCTACAATGAGCAGTTCTTC
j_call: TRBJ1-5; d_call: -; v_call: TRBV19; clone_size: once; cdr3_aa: CASSLQGRPQHF; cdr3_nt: TGTGCCAGTAGTTTACAGGGAAGACCCCAGCATTTT
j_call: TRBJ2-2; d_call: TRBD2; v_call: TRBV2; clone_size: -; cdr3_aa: CASSELGTTELFF; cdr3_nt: TGTGCCAGCAGTGAACTGGGGACTACTGAGCTGTTTTTT
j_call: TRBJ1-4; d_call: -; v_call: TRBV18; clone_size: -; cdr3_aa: CASSGTDSFNEKLFF; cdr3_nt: TGTGCCAGCTCAGGAACAGACAGCTTTAATGAAAAACTGTTTTTT
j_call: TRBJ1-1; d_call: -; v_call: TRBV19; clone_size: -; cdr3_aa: CASTMGPGWPDFF; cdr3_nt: TGTGCCAGTACCATGGGGCCAGGATGGCCGGATTTCTTT
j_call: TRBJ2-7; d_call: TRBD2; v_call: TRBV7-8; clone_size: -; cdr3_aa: CASSFLAGVYEQYF; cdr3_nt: TGTGCCAGCAGCTTTTTAGCGGGAGTCTACGAGCAGTACTTC
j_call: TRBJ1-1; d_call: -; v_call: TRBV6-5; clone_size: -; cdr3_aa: CASSYFSRGEAFF; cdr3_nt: TGTGCCAGCAGTTACTTCTCTCGGGGGGAAGCTTTCTTT
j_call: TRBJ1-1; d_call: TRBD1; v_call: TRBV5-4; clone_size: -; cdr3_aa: CASSGKKGAHTEAFF; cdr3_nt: TGTGCCAGCAGCGGAAAAAAGGGGGCGCACACTGAAGCTTTCTTT
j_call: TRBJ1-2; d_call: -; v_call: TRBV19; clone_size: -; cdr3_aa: CASSTDSDNYGYTF; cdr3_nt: TGTGCCAGTAGCACTGACAGCGATAACTATGGCTACACCTTC
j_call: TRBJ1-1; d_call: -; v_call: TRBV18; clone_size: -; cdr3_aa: CASSPNQGLGTEAFF; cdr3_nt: TGTGCCAGCTCACCGAACCAGGGGTTAGGGACTGAAGCTTTCTTT
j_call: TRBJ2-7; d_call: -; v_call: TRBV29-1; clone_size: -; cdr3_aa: CSVEESGRSYEQYF; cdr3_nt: TGCAGCGTTGAAGAATCGGGTCGGTCCTACGAGCAGTACTTC
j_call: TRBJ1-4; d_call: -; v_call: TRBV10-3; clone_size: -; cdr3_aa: CAISESSSTNEKLFF; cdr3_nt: TGTGCCATCAGTGAGTCATCGTCAACTAATGAAAAACTGTTTTTT
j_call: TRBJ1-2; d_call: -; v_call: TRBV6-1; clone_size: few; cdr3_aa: CASSEGGTYGYTF; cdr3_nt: TGTGCCAGCAGTGAGGGGGGGACCTATGGCTACACCTTC
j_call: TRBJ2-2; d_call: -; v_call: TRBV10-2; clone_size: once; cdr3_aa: CASSGNSNTGELFF; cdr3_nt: TGCGCCAGCAGTGGGAACAGCAACACCGGGGAGCTGTTTTTT
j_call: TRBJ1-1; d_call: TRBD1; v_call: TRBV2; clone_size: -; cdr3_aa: CASSQRQGLTEAFF; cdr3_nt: TGTGCCAGCAGTCAAAGACAGGGCCTCACTGAAGCTTTCTTT
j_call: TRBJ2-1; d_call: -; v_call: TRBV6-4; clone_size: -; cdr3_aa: CASSPYSAGSYNEQFF; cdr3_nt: TGTGCCAGCAGTCCCTATTCAGCGGGCTCCTACAATGAGCAGTTCTTC
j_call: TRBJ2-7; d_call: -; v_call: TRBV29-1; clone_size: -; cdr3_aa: CSVELVGGSYEQYF; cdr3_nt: TGCAGCGTTGAACTTGTAGGGGGCTCCTACGAGCAGTACTTC
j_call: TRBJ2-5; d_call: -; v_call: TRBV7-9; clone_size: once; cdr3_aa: CASSLAGVGETQYF; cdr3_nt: TGTGCCAGCAGCTTAGCGGGAGTCGGGGAGACCCAGTACTTC
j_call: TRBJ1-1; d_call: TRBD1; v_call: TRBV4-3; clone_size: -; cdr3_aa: CASSQDRRTGKTEAFF; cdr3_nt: TGCGCCAGCAGCCAAGACCGCCGGACAGGGAAGACTGAAGCTTTCTTT
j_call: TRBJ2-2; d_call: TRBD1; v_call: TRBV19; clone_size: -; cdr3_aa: CASSPGTANTGELFF; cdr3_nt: TGTGCCAGTAGTCCCGGGACAGCAAACACCGGGGAGCTGTTTTTT
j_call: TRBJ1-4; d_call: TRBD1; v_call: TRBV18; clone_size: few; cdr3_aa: CASSGQGAGEKLFF; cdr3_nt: TGTGCCAGCTCAGGACAGGGGGCCGGTGAAAAACTGTTTTTT
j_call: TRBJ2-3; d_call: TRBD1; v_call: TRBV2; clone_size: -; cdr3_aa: CASLQLGKQGWADTQYF; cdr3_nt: TGTGCCAGCCTCCAATTAGGAAAACAGGGGTGGGCAGATACGCAGTATTTT
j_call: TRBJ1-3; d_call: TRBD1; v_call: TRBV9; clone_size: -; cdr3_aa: CASGTGPGNTIYF; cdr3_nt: TGTGCCAGTGGGACAGGGCCCGGAAACACCATATATTTT
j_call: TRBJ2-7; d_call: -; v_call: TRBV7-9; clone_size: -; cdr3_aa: CASSLSRDYEQYF; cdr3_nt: TGTGCCAGCAGCTTAAGTCGGGACTACGAGCAGTACTTC
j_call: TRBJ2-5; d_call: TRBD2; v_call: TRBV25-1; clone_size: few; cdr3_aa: CASMKAGGPVETQYF; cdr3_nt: TGTGCCAGCATGAAAGCGGGAGGGCCGGTTGAGACCCAGTACTTC
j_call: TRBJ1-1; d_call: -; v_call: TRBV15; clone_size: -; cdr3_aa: CATSRDFMNTEAFF; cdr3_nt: TGTGCCACCAGCAGAGATTTCATGAACACTGAAGCTTTCTTT